This T cell receptor beta chain was captured by sequencing in a study of blood T cells in healthy people across ages. A J-beta primer mix and a sample-barcoded 5' primer were used in a second PCR of roughly 7 to 12 cycles. TCRdb processed the 5' RACE reads anew with MiXCR; each CDR3 protein has one entry. The profile covers 800,000 to 950,000 distinct CDR3 sequences, with about 29% appearing a single time and 10% taken by the ten largest. In this sample, this clonotype turned up many times. V was pared by 5 bases and J by 6 bases, with 14 bases between. The V gene's germline CDR1 is MNHEY and CDR2 SVGAGI. The CDR3 has 13 residues. These data were also reused for a study on T cells of mothers and their children.

The source of this sequence is a woman between 40 and 50 years old in good health. The chain is built from TRBV6-5 and TRBJ2-7, with D perhaps being TRBD1 or TRBD2 (5 bases each). The sequenced sample consisted of blood. CDR3 sequence: CASSGGVRLEQYF. The CDR3 DNA reads TGTGCCAGCAGTGGGGGAGTACGCCTCGAGCAGTACTTC.